These T cell receptor beta chains were read from a single sample in a study of beta chain features in type 1 diabetes. Sequencing used immunoSEQ multiplex PCR; TCRdb keeps in-frame clones, though not all of them. The table has 120,000 to 150,000 clones, 6.9% seen once. The specimen sequenced was central memory CD4+ T cells from blood. The receptor source for this set is a woman in her 30s in good health. The CDR3 runs from the conserved cysteine through the conserved F or W. The order of the fields is clone size, V gene, J gene, D gene, CDR3 DNA, CDR3 protein. The D gene is left open where the match is weak. Not every row has a clone size; where given, it reads once, few, many or a size class.

clone size: -; V gene: TRBV10-3; J gene: TRBJ2-7; D gene: TRBD2; CDR3 DNA: TGTGCCATCAGTGACCCGGGACTACGGGACGAGCAGTACTTC; CDR3 protein: CAISDPGLRDEQYF
clone size: -; V gene: TRBV9; J gene: TRBJ2-2; D gene: -; CDR3 DNA: TGTGCCAGCAGCGTAGAGCGGTTGAACACCGGGGAGCTGTTTTTT; CDR3 protein: CASSVERLNTGELFF
clone size: -; V gene: TRBV6-1; J gene: TRBJ1-5; D gene: TRBD1; CDR3 DNA: TGTGCCAGCAGTCCAAGGGGACAGAGCAATCAGCCCCAGCATTTT; CDR3 protein: CASSPRGQSNQPQHF
clone size: few; V gene: TRBV4-3; J gene: TRBJ2-2; D gene: -; CDR3 DNA: TGCGCCAGCAGCCAAGATCACACAGGGTTTCGTCTAGGCGGCACCGGGGAGCTGTTTTTT; CDR3 protein: CASSQDHTGFRLGGTGELFF
clone size: few; V gene: TRBV18; J gene: TRBJ2-7; D gene: -; CDR3 DNA: TGTGCCAGCTCACCCCCGGGACACTACGAGCAGTACTTC; CDR3 protein: CASSPPGHYEQYF
clone size: -; V gene: TRBV7-9; J gene: TRBJ2-1; D gene: TRBD1; CDR3 DNA: TGTGCCAGCAGCGCGGGACAGGGCCAGGTCTACAATGAGCAGTTCTTC; CDR3 protein: CASSAGQGQVYNEQFF
clone size: -; V gene: TRBV5-1; J gene: TRBJ2-2; D gene: -; CDR3 DNA: TGCGCCAGCAGCTTGTTTGTCGAGTCGAACACCGGGGAGCTGTTTTTT; CDR3 protein: CASSLFVESNTGELFF
clone size: few; V gene: TRBV18; J gene: TRBJ2-5; D gene: TRBD2; CDR3 DNA: TGTGCCAGCTCACCACGACTAGCGGGAGGGCAAGAGACCCAGTACTTC; CDR3 protein: CASSPRLAGGQETQYF
clone size: few; V gene: TRBV9; J gene: TRBJ2-1; D gene: TRBD2; CDR3 DNA: TGTGCCAGCAGCGTGGTAGCGGGAGAATACAATGAGCAGTTCTTC; CDR3 protein: CASSVVAGEYNEQFF
clone size: few; V gene: TRBV28; J gene: TRBJ2-2; D gene: -; CDR3 DNA: TGTGGGTGCGGAGGCAGCGCGAACACCGGGGAGCTGTTTTTT; CDR3 protein: CGCGGSANTGELFF
clone size: -; V gene: TRBV15; J gene: TRBJ2-1; D gene: -; CDR3 DNA: TGTGCCACCAGCAGAGTTCCCAGCGCCGAGCAGTTCTTC; CDR3 protein: CATSRVPSAEQFF
clone size: few; V gene: TRBV6-1; J gene: TRBJ2-1; D gene: TRBD2; CDR3 DNA: TGTGCCAGCAGGACGGGAGGGAGCTACAATGAGCAGTTCTTC; CDR3 protein: CASRTGGSYNEQFF
clone size: few; V gene: TRBV7-6; J gene: TRBJ2-7; D gene: TRBD1; CDR3 DNA: TGTGCCAGCAGCCTCTGGACAGGGGGCTACGAGCAGTACTTC; CDR3 protein: CASSLWTGGYEQYF
clone size: few; V gene: TRBV9; J gene: TRBJ2-2; D gene: TRBD2; CDR3 DNA: TGTGCCAGCAGCTCCAGCGGCGGGAGGATCGGGGAGCTGTTTTTT; CDR3 protein: CASSSSGGRIGELFF
clone size: -; V gene: TRBV6-6; J gene: TRBJ2-7; D gene: TRBD1; CDR3 DNA: TGTGCCAGCAGTTATAGGTTTGCAGGGGGCTACGAGCAGTACTTC; CDR3 protein: CASSYRFAGGYEQYF
clone size: -; V gene: TRBV19; J gene: TRBJ2-7; D gene: TRBD2; CDR3 DNA: TGTGCCAGTAGTAGCCTTCGAACTAGCGGAGTTTACGAGCAGTACTTC; CDR3 protein: CASSSLRTSGVYEQYF
clone size: few; V gene: TRBV9; J gene: TRBJ2-5; D gene: -; CDR3 DNA: TGTGCCAGCAGCAAAACCGGGGCCCAGGGGTCCCAGTACTTC; CDR3 protein: CASSKTGAQGSQYF
clone size: many; V gene: TRBV25-1; J gene: TRBJ2-3; D gene: -; CDR3 DNA: TGTGCCAGCACGCGGGTAGGCACAGATACGCAGTATTTT; CDR3 protein: CASTRVGTDTQYF
clone size: -; V gene: TRBV11-2; J gene: TRBJ2-1; D gene: TRBD2; CDR3 DNA: TGTGCCAGCAGCGACGGGTGGGCGGGGGCCTACAATGAGCAGTTCTTC; CDR3 protein: CASSDGWAGAYNEQFF
clone size: few; V gene: TRBV5-1; J gene: TRBJ2-3; D gene: TRBD2; CDR3 DNA: TGCGCCAGCAGCTCGGGGACTACATCTGATACGCAGTATTTT; CDR3 protein: CASSSGTTSDTQYF
clone size: -; V gene: TRBV18; J gene: TRBJ2-3; D gene: -; CDR3 DNA: TGTGCCAGCTCACCACCGCAGGGAAAGGTGCTCGGTACGCAGTATTTT; CDR3 protein: CASSPPQGKVLGTQYF
clone size: -; V gene: TRBV11-3; J gene: TRBJ2-5; D gene: -; CDR3 DNA: TGTGCCAGCAGCTTAAGGGGGTATGAGACCCAGTACTTC; CDR3 protein: CASSLRGYETQYF
clone size: few; V gene: TRBV9; J gene: TRBJ1-6; D gene: TRBD1; CDR3 DNA: TGTGCCAGCAGCGACAGGACAGGGTGGTCCTATAATTCACCCCTCCACTTT; CDR3 protein: CASSDRTGWSYNSPLHF
clone size: -; V gene: TRBV30; J gene: TRBJ2-5; D gene: TRBD1; CDR3 DNA: TGTGCCTGCGACAGGGGGCCCGGGGAGACCCAGTACTTC; CDR3 protein: CACDRGPGETQYF
clone size: -; V gene: TRBV6-5; J gene: TRBJ1-1; D gene: TRBD1; CDR3 DNA: TGTGCCAGCAGTGGCAACCTCCAGACAGGGGACGAAGCTTTCTTT; CDR3 protein: CASSGNLQTGDEAFF
clone size: few; V gene: TRBV9; J gene: TRBJ2-3; D gene: -; CDR3 DNA: TGTGCCAGCAGCGTAATATCCTCGACAGACAGCACAGATACGCAGTATTTT; CDR3 protein: CASSVISSTDSTDTQYF
clone size: many; V gene: TRBV15; J gene: TRBJ2-1; D gene: -; CDR3 DNA: TGTGCCACCAGCAGGGGAAAAGGGAGCAACAATGAGCAGTTCTTC; CDR3 protein: CATSRGKGSNNEQFF
clone size: few; V gene: TRBV9; J gene: TRBJ2-3; D gene: -; CDR3 DNA: TGTGCCAGCAGCCCCCGAGGAGCAGATACGCAGTATTTT; CDR3 protein: CASSPRGADTQYF
clone size: -; V gene: TRBV2; J gene: TRBJ2-7; D gene: -; CDR3 DNA: TGTGCCAGCAGTCGACAGGTCTACGAGCAGTACTTC; CDR3 protein: CASSRQVYEQYF
clone size: few; V gene: TRBV7-2; J gene: TRBJ2-1; D gene: -; CDR3 DNA: TGTGCCAGCAGTAACAGGGGACGGAGCGGGAGCGATGAGCAGTTCTTC; CDR3 protein: CASSNRGRSGSDEQFF
clone size: -; V gene: TRBV28; J gene: TRBJ1-4; D gene: TRBD1; CDR3 DNA: TGTGCCAGCAGTTTACAGGGGGCGGCTACTAATGAAAAACTGTTTTTT; CDR3 protein: CASSLQGAATNEKLFF
clone size: -; V gene: TRBV11-2; J gene: TRBJ2-3; D gene: TRBD1; CDR3 DNA: TGTGCCAGCAGCCCGACAGGGCAGGGGGATACGCAGTATTTT; CDR3 protein: CASSPTGQGDTQYF
clone size: few; V gene: TRBV2; J gene: TRBJ2-3; D gene: TRBD2; CDR3 DNA: TGTGCCAGCAGCCGAGAAAGGGCGGGAGATGCAGATACGCAGTATTTT; CDR3 protein: CASSRERAGDADTQYF
clone size: many; V gene: TRBV28; J gene: TRBJ2-3; D gene: -; CDR3 DNA: TGTGCCAGCAGTTTCCGCCGGGCAGATACGCAGTATTTT; CDR3 protein: CASSFRRADTQYF
clone size: -; V gene: TRBV7-9; J gene: TRBJ2-3; D gene: -; CDR3 DNA: TGTGCCAGCAGCTTATTGCTTGGGACTAGCACAGATACGCAGTATTTT; CDR3 protein: CASSLLLGTSTDTQYF
clone size: -; V gene: TRBV6-6; J gene: TRBJ2-1; D gene: TRBD2; CDR3 DNA: TGTGCCAGCAGTAAATCCGGGACTAGCGGGAGAGGTGAGCAGTTCTTC; CDR3 protein: CASSKSGTSGRGEQFF
clone size: few; V gene: TRBV5-6; J gene: TRBJ2-1; D gene: TRBD2; CDR3 DNA: TGTGCCAGCAGCTTTACTAGCGGGATTGAGCAGTTCTTC; CDR3 protein: CASSFTSGIEQFF
clone size: -; V gene: TRBV11-2; J gene: TRBJ1-1; D gene: TRBD1; CDR3 DNA: TGTGCCAGCAGCTTAGGACAGGGGGCGAATACTGAAGCTTTCTTT; CDR3 protein: CASSLGQGANTEAFF
clone size: -; V gene: TRBV2; J gene: TRBJ1-1; D gene: TRBD1; CDR3 DNA: TGTGCCAGCAGGTCTTCGACAGGGGGTGAGACTGAAGCTTTCTTT; CDR3 protein: CASRSSTGGETEAFF
clone size: few; V gene: TRBV11-3; J gene: TRBJ2-5; D gene: TRBD1; CDR3 DNA: TGTGCCAGCAGCTTCGAACAGGGGGCGACCCAGTACTTC; CDR3 protein: CASSFEQGATQYF
clone size: -; V gene: TRBV5-1; J gene: TRBJ2-1; D gene: TRBD2; CDR3 DNA: TGCGCCAGCAGGTGGACTAGCGGGAGTCCCGGGACCAATGAGCAGTTCTTC; CDR3 protein: CASRWTSGSPGTNEQFF
clone size: -; V gene: TRBV7-6; J gene: TRBJ2-1; D gene: TRBD2; CDR3 DNA: TGTGCCAGCAGTTTTAGCGGGATCTCCTACAATGAGCAGTTCTTC; CDR3 protein: CASSFSGISYNEQFF
clone size: -; V gene: TRBV25-1; J gene: TRBJ2-1; D gene: TRBD2; CDR3 DNA: TGTGCCAGCAGTGAGGGTAGCGGGGTGGCCTACAATGAGCAGTTCTTC; CDR3 protein: CASSEGSGVAYNEQFF
clone size: -; V gene: TRBV4-1; J gene: TRBJ2-1; D gene: -; CDR3 DNA: TGCGCCAGCAGCCAAGATGCGTCTAGACGATACAATGAGCAGTTCTTC; CDR3 protein: CASSQDASRRYNEQFF
clone size: few; V gene: TRBV27; J gene: TRBJ1-5; D gene: -; CDR3 DNA: TGTGCCAGTTCAGGACAGTATAGCAATCAGCCCCAGCATTTT; CDR3 protein: CASSGQYSNQPQHF
clone size: few; V gene: TRBV29-1; J gene: TRBJ2-7; D gene: -; CDR3 DNA: TGCAGCGTTCAAGACAGGAACTCCTACGAGCAGTACTTC; CDR3 protein: CSVQDRNSYEQYF
clone size: -; V gene: TRBV11-2; J gene: TRBJ1-4; D gene: -; CDR3 DNA: TGTGCCAGCAGCTCAGGGCACACTGGTGAAAAACTGTTTTTT; CDR3 protein: CASSSGHTGEKLFF
clone size: many; V gene: TRBV20-1; J gene: TRBJ2-3; D gene: -; CDR3 DNA: TGCAGTGCCGACCGGCGGGATACGCAGTATTTT; CDR3 protein: CSADRRDTQYF
clone size: many; V gene: TRBV18; J gene: TRBJ2-5; D gene: TRBD2; CDR3 DNA: TGTGCCAGCTCACCACGGACTAGCCCGGAGACCCAGTACTTC; CDR3 protein: CASSPRTSPETQYF
clone size: -; V gene: TRBV5-6; J gene: TRBJ1-3; D gene: -; CDR3 DNA: TGTGCCAGCAGCCTCCAGGGAGGAAACACCATATATTTT; CDR3 protein: CASSLQGGNTIYF
clone size: many; V gene: TRBV2; J gene: TRBJ2-7; D gene: -; CDR3 DNA: TGTGCCAGCAGTGATCGGGGACATTCCTACGAGCAGTACTTC; CDR3 protein: CASSDRGHSYEQYF
clone size: few; V gene: TRBV9; J gene: TRBJ2-7; D gene: TRBD2; CDR3 DNA: TGTGCCAGCAGCGTAGCCCAACTAGCGGGAAGGGACGAGCAGTACTTC; CDR3 protein: CASSVAQLAGRDEQYF
clone size: -; V gene: TRBV29-1; J gene: TRBJ2-5; D gene: TRBD1; CDR3 DNA: TGCAGCGTGGACAGGGGGCGAGAGACCCAGTACTTC; CDR3 protein: CSVDRGRETQYF